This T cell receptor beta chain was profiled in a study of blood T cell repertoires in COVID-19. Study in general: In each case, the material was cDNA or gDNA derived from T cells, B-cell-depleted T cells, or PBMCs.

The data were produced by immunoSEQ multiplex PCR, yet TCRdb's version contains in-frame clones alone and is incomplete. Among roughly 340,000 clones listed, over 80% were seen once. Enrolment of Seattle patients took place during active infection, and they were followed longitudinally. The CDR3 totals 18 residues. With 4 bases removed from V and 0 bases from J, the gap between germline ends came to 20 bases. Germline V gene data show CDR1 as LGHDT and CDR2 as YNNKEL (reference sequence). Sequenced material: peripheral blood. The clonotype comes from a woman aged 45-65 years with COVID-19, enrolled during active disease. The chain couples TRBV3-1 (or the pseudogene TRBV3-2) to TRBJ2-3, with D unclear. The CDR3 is CASSPAVYGTVSTDTQYF. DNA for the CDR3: TGTGCCAGCAGCCCGGCAGTTTACGGAACAGTTAGCACAGATACGCAGTATTTT.